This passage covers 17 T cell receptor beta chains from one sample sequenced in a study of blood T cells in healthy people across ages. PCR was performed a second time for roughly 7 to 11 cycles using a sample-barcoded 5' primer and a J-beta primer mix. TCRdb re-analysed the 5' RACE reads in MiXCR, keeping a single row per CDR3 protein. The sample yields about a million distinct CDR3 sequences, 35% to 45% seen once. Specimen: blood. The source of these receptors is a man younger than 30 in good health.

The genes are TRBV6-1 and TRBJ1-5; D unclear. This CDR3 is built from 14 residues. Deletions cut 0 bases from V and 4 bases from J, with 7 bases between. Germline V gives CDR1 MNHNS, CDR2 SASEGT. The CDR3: CASSEAWKNQPQHF. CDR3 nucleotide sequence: TGTGCCAGCAGTGAAGCGTGGAAAAATCAGCCCCAGCATTTT.

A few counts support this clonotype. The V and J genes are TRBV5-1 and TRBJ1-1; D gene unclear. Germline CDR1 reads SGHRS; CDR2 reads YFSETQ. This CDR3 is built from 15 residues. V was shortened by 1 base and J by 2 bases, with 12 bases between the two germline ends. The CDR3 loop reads CASSLRPGLNTEAFF. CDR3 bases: TGCGCCAGCAGCTTGCGTCCCGGCCTCAACACTGAAGCTTTCTTT. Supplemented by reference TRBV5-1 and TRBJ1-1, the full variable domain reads KAGVTQTPRYLIKTRGQQVTLSCSPISGHRSVSWYQQTPGQGLQFLFEYFSETQRNKGNFPGRFSGRQFSNSRSEMNVSTLELGDSALYLCASSLRPGLNTEAFFGQGTRLTVV.

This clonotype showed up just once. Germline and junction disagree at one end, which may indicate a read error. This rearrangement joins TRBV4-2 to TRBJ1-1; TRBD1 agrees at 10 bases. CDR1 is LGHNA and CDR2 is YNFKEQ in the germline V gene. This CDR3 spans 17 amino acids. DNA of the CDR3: TGTGCCAGCAGCCAGCTCCGGGACAGGGGCCCCAGCACTGGAGCTTTCTTT. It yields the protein CASSQLRDRGPSTGAFF.

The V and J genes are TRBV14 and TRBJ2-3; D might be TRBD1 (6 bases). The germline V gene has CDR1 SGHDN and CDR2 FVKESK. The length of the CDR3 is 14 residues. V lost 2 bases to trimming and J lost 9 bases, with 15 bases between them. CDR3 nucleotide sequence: TGTGCCAGCAGCCAATGCACAGGGCAGGGGACGCAGTATTTT. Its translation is CASSQCTGQGTQYF.

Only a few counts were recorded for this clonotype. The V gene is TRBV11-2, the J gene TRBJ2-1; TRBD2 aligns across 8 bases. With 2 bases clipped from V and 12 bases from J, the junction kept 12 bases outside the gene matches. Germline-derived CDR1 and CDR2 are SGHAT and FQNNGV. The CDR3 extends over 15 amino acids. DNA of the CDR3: TGTGCCAGCAGCTTAACCGGGACTAGTGAAATCGTGCAGTTCTTC. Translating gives CASSLTGTSEIVQFF.

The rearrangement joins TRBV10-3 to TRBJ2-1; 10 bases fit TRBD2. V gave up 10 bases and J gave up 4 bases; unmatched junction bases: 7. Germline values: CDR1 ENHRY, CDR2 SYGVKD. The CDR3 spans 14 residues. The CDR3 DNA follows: TGTGCCACTTCGGGACTAGCGACGTACAATGAGCAGTTCTTC. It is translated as CATSGLATYNEQFF.

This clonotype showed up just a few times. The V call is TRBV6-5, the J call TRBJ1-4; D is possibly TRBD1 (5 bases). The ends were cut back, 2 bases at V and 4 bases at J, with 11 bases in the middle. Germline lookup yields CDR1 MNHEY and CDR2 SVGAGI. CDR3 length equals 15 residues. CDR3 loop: CASSYRGRDNEKLFF. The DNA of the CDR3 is TGTGCCAGCAGTTACCGAGGCAGGGATAATGAAAAACTGTTTTTT.

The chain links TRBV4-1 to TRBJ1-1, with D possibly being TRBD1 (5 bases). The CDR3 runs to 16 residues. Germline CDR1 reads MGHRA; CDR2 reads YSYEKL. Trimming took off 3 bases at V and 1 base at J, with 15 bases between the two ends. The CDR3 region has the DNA TGCGCCAGCAGCCACCCTAAAACAGGACAGAACACTGAAGCTTTCTTT. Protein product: CASSHPKTGQNTEAFF.

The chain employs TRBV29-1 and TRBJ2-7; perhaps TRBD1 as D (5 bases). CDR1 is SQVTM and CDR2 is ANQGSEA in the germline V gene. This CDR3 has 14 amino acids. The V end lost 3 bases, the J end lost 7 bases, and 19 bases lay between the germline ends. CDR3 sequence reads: CSVDFRVGSDEQYF. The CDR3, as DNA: TGCAGCGTTGATTTCAGGGTGGGGTCGGATGAGCAGTACTTC.

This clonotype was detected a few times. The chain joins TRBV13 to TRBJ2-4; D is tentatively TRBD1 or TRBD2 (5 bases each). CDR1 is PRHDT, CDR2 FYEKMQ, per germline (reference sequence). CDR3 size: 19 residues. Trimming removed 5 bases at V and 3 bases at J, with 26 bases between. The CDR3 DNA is TGTGCCAGCAGCGTGTTCGGGACCGACCACTCTTTGGACAAAAACATTCAGTACTTC. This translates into CASSVFGTDHSLDKNIQYF.

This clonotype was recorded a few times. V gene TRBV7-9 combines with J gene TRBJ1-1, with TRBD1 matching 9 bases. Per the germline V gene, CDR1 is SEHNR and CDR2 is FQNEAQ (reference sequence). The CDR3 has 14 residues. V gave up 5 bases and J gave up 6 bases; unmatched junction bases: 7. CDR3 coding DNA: TGTGCCAGCAGCCGAGGACAGGGGTACTCTGAAGCTTTCTTT. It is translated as CASSRGQGYSEAFF.

The CDR3 bases are TGTGCCAGCAGCCAAAGGCCAGGGGGGGAAGCTTTCTTT. Its protein is CASSQRPGGEAFF. The chain links TRBV3-1 to TRBJ1-1; 7 nucleotides align to TRBD1. The V and J ends lost 2 bases and 8 bases, in that order; junction bases with no gene match: 5. Looked up from germline, CDR1 is LGHDT and CDR2 is YNNKEL (reference sequence). The CDR3 is 13 residues long.

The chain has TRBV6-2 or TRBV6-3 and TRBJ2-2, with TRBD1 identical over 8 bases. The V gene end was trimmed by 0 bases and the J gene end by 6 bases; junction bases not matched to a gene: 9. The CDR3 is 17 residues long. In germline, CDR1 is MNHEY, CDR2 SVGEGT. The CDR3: CASSYSSDRGPPGELFF. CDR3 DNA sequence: TGTGCCAGCAGTTACTCATCTGACAGGGGACCACCCGGGGAGCTGTTTTTT.

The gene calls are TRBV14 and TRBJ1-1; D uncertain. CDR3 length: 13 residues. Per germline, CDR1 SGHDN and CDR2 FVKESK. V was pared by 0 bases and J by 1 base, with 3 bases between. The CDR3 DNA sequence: TGTGCCAGCAGCCAAGATGCGAACACTGAAGCTTTCTTT. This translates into CASSQDANTEAFF.

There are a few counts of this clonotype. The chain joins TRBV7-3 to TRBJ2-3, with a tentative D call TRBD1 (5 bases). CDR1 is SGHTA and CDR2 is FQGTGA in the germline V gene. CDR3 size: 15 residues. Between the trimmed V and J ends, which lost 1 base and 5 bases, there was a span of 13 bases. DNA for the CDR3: TGTGCCAGCAGCTTAAGTTCAGGGTATGGAGATACGCAGTATTTT. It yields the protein CASSLSSGYGDTQYF.

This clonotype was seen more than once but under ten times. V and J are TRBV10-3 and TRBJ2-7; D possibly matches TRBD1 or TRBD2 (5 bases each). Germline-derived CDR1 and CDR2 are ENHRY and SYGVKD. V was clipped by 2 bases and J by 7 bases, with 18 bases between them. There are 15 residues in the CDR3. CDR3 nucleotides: TGTGCCATCAGTGAGGGGAGTGGGGGAAACAATGAGCAGTACTTC. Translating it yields CAISEGSGGNNEQYF.

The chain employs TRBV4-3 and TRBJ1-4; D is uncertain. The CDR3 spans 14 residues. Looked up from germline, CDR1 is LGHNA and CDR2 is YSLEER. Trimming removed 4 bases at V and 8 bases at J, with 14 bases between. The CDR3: CASSRNQVTEKLFF. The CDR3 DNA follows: TGCGCCAGCAGCCGCAACCAAGTAACAGAAAAACTGTTTTTT.